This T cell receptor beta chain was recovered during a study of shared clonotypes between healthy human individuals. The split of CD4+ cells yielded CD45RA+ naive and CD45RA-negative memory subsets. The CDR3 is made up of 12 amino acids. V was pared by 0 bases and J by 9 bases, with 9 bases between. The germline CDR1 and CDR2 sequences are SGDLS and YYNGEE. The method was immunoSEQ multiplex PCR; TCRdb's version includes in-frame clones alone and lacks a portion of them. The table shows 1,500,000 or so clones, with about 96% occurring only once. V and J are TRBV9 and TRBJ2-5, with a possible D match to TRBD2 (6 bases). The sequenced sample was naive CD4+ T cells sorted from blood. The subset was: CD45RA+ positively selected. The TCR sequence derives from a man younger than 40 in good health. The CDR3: CASSVESGAQYF. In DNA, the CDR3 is TGTGCCAGCAGCGTAGAATCGGGGGCCCAGTACTTC. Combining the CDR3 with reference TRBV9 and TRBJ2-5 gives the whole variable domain DSGVTQTPKHLITATGQRVTLRCSPRSGDLSVYWYQQSLDQGLQFLIQYYNGEERAKGNILERFSAQQFPDLHSELNLSSLELGDSALYFCASSVESGAQYFGPGTRLLVL.